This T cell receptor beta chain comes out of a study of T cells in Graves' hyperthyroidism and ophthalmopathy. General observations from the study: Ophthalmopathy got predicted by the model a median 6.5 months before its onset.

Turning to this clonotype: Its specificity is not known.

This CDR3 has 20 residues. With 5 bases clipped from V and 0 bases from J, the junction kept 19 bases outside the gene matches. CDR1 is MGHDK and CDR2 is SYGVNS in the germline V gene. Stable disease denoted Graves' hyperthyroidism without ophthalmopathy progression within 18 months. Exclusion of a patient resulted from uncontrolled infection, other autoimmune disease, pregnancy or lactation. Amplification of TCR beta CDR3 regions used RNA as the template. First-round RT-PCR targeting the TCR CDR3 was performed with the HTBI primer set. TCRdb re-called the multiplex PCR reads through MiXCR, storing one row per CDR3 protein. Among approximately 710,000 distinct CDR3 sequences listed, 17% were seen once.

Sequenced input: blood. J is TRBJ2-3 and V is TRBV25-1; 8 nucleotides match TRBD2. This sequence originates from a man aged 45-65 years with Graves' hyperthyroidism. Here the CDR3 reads CASSPLGLAGSGTSTDTQYF. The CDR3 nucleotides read TGTGCCAGCAGTCCACTGGGGTTAGCGGGATCGGGAACTAGCACAGATACGCAGTATTTT. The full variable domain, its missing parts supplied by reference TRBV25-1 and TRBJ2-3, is EADIYQTPRYLVIGTGKKITLECSQTMGHDKMYWYQQDPGMELHLIHYSYGVNSTEKGDLSSESTVSRIRTEHFPLTLESARPSHTSQYLCASSPLGLAGSGTSTDTQYFGPGTRLTVL.